These 30 T cell receptor beta chains were sequenced from one sample in a study of STAT5B mutations in CD4+ large granular lymphocyte leukemia. Libraries were prepared by immunoSEQ multiplex PCR; TCRdb keeps only in-frame clonotypes and omits some of them. The sample consists of some 23,000 clones, over 60% of them appearing once. Sequenced input: CD4+ T cells from blood buffy coats. The receptor set was obtained from a human donor in good health.

The chain employs TRBV5-1 and TRBJ1-1, with 7 bases matching TRBD1. Germline lookup yields CDR1 SGHRS and CDR2 YFSETQ. V gave up 3 bases and J gave up 0 bases; unmatched junction bases: 8. The length of the CDR3 is 16 residues. The CDR3 nucleotides read TGCGCCAGCAGCTCATCACAGGGGACTATGAACACTGAAGCTTTCTTT. Translating gives CASSSSQGTMNTEAFF.

This chain uses TRBV15 with TRBJ2-1, with D possibly TRBD2 on 6 matching bases. In germline, CDR1 is LNHNV, CDR2 YYDKDF (reference sequence). The CDR3 runs 17 residues. The V end was cut by 0 bases, the J end by 6 bases, with 18 bases between. The CDR3 sequence: CATSRDPRLVGSNEQFF. CDR3 DNA: TGTGCCACCAGCAGAGATCCCCGACTAGTCGGGTCCAATGAGCAGTTCTTC.

This chain joins TRBV5-6 and TRBJ2-1, with unresolved D. This CDR3 has 15 amino acids. Per germline, CDR1 SGHDT and CDR2 YYEEEE. V lost 0 bases and J 9 bases, leaving 16 bases between the germline ends. DNA for the CDR3: TGTGCCAGCAGCTTGGCCGTTGTTAAGGGTGGTGAGCAGTTCTTC. Its translation is CASSLAVVKGGEQFF.

CDR3 bases: TGTGCCAGCAGTGAATTTATGGGCGAAAATGAAAAACTGTTTTTT. Protein: CASSEFMGENEKLFF. The chain uses TRBV6-1 and TRBJ1-4; D is uncertain. Trimming took off 2 bases at V and 5 bases at J, with 12 bases between the two ends. Germline V lookup: CDR1 MNHNS, CDR2 SASEGT. This CDR3 is 15 amino acids long.

In its sample, this clone was seen a few times. The genes are TRBV5-4 and TRBJ2-1; possible D gene TRBD2, 6 bases. V lost 7 bases, J lost 6 bases, and 14 bases lay in between. Germline assignment: CDR1 SGHNT and CDR2 YYREEE (reference sequence). CDR3 size: 13 residues. CDR3 DNA: TGTGCCAGCCAGAGGGAGGATGGCAATGAGCAGTTCTTC. Protein: CASQREDGNEQFF.

V is TRBV4-1 and J is TRBJ2-1; TRBD2 agrees at 10 bases. Germline CDR1 is MGHRA and CDR2 is YSYEKL. The CDR3 is 16 amino acids. J gave up 5 bases and V 1 base, and 5 bases lay outside the gene matches. CDR3 in DNA: TGCGCCAGCAGCCAAGTTCCTAGCGGGAGCAACAATGAGCAGTTCTTC. Encoded protein: CASSQVPSGSNNEQFF.

In DNA, the CDR3 is TGTGCCAGCAGCTTGGTTAGGGACTTTAGCACAGATACGCAGTATTTT. Translated: CASSLVRDFSTDTQYF. The V call is TRBV5-4, the J call TRBJ2-3; possible D gene TRBD2, 6 bases. V gave up 0 bases and J gave up 0 bases, with 11 bases separating them. The CDR3 is 16 residues long. Germline V gene sequence: CDR1 SGHNT, CDR2 YYREEE (reference sequence).

V usage is TRBV11-2 and J usage is TRBJ1-4; D is unclear. V dropped 0 bases and J dropped 3 bases, with 20 bases sitting between them. The CDR3 length is 19 residues. Germline V gene lookup returns CDR1 SGHAT and CDR2 FQNNGV. CDR3 DNA: TGTGCCAGCAGCTTAGATCTGGGTAGGGCCTCCGGGGCTAATGAAAAACTGTTTTTT. Protein product: CASSLDLGRASGANEKLFF.

The chain carries TRBV5-1 and TRBJ2-1; 10 bases are shared with TRBD2. V trimming: 0 bases; J trimming: 10 bases; junction bases outside the gene matches: 19. The CDR3 has 19 residues. Germline assignment: CDR1 SGHRS and CDR2 YFSETQ. The CDR3 protein is CASSLVTNYLAGVAGEQFF. The CDR3 DNA reads as TGCGCCAGCAGCTTGGTTACTAACTACCTAGCGGGAGTTGCAGGAGAGCAGTTCTTC.

J is TRBJ2-3 and V is TRBV7-9; 12 positions agree with TRBD2. The CDR3 loop spans 15 amino acids. With 5 bases clipped from V and 3 bases from J, the junction kept 3 bases outside the gene matches. Looked up from germline, CDR1 is SEHNR and CDR2 is FQNEAQ (reference sequence). The CDR3 DNA is TGTGCCAGCAGCAATGGACTAGCGGGAACAGATACGCAGTATTTT. Its translation: CASSNGLAGTDTQYF.

This chain connects TRBV30 to TRBJ1-2; D is unresolved. Trimming removed 0 bases at V and 4 bases at J, with 15 bases between. CDR1 and CDR2 (germline): GTSNPN, SVGIG (reference sequence). The CDR3 length is 15 residues. This CDR3 reads CAWSVSGEPFYGYTF. In DNA form, the CDR3 reads TGTGCCTGGAGTGTATCCGGGGAACCGTTCTATGGCTACACCTTC.

The gene calls are TRBV6-5 and TRBJ1-2; possibly TRBD1 for D (5 bases). Germline V gene lookup returns CDR1 MNHEY and CDR2 SVGAGI. The V gene lost 2 bases and the J gene lost 4 bases, with 14 bases spanning the gap. The CDR3 has 15 amino acids. CDR3 bases: TGTGCCAGCAGTTACGTTCAGGGAAGGGGCTATGGCTACACCTTC. As protein: CASSYVQGRGYGYTF.

J is TRBJ2-5 and V is TRBV7-8; 7 bases are a match to TRBD1. CDR3 length equals 16 residues. The germline gives CDR1 SGHVS, CDR2 FQNEAQ. Germline trimming cut 4 bases from V and 5 bases from J; bases unmatched to any gene: 13. This chain's CDR3 is CASSSLGLQGWETQYF. DNA for the CDR3: TGTGCCAGCAGCTCCTTGGGTCTACAGGGGTGGGAGACCCAGTACTTC.

The sample holds a few counts of this clone. This rearrangement joins TRBV18 to TRBJ2-7; possible D gene TRBD1, 7 bases. The CDR3 totals 12 residues. Deletions cut 3 bases from V and 6 bases from J, with 9 bases between. Per germline, CDR1 KGHSH and CDR2 LQKENI. The CDR3 here is CASSPQGGEQYF. The CDR3 nucleotides read TGTGCCAGCTCACCCCAGGGGGGCGAGCAGTACTTC.

The CDR3 sequence is CASSVGTGDTGELFF. In nucleotides, the CDR3 is TGTGCCAGCAGTGTTGGGACAGGTGACACCGGGGAGCTGTTTTTT. The rearrangement uses TRBV6-1 and TRBJ2-2, with TRBD1 identical over 8 bases. This CDR3 comprises 15 residues. Losses at the gene ends were 4 bases for V and 3 bases for J; bases not matched to a gene: 4. Per the germline V gene, CDR1 is MNHNS and CDR2 is SASEGT.

This chain joins TRBV21-1 and TRBJ2-3; the tabulated D call, TRBD2, remains unverified against the DNA. TRBV21-1 is a documented pseudogene. CDR3 size: 14 residues. In DNA form, the CDR3 reads TGTGCCAGCAGCAAAGCGGGAGCCACAGATACGCAGTATTTT. This encodes CASSKAGATDTQYF.

The chain is built from TRBV21-1 and TRBJ1-4. TRBV21-1 is shown as a pseudogene. The CDR3 is 16 amino acids. CDR3 loop: CASSTTPHPPREKLFF. The CDR3 DNA reads TGTGCCAGCAGCACCACCCCGCACCCTCCGAGGGAAAAACTGTTTTTT.

This clone was counted between two and nine times. The chain combines TRBV2 with TRBJ1-5, with a possible D match to TRBD1 (5 bases). CDR1 is SNHLY, CDR2 FYNNEI, per germline. The V end lost 8 bases, the J end lost 2 bases, and 10 bases lay between the germline ends. The CDR3 is 13 amino acids. DNA for the CDR3: TGTGCCAGCTCGCAGGGAGGCAATCAGCCCCAGCATTTT. It codes for CASSQGGNQPQHF.

This clone was seen only a few times. The rearrangement links TRBV10-3 to TRBJ2-7; 11 positions agree with TRBD2. Trimming took 10 bases from V and 3 from J; bases not matched to a gene: 2. The CDR3 contains 12 residues. CDR1 ENHRY and CDR2 SYGVKD come from the germline V gene. This CDR3 is CATGLAVYEQYF. DNA for the CDR3: TGTGCCACGGGACTAGCGGTCTACGAGCAGTACTTC.

The rearrangement links TRBV5-4 to TRBJ2-3, with 8 bases aligning to TRBD2. Germline lookup yields CDR1 SGHNT and CDR2 YYREEE (reference sequence). With 4 bases clipped from V and 2 bases from J, the junction kept 6 bases outside the gene matches. This CDR3 contains 15 residues. CDR3 sequence reads: CASSLPGLVTDTQYF. In DNA, the CDR3 is TGTGCCAGCAGCCTGCCGGGACTAGTCACAGATACGCAGTATTTT.

This chain connects TRBV5-4 to TRBJ1-1; 8 nucleotides agree with TRBD1. Looked up from germline, CDR1 is SGHNT and CDR2 is YYREEE (reference sequence). The CDR3 has 14 amino acids. V dropped 4 bases and J dropped 5; count of bases not matched to a gene: 7. This chain's CDR3 is CASSTGQGETEAFF. The CDR3 DNA sequence: TGTGCCAGCAGCACAGGACAGGGTGAGACTGAAGCTTTCTTT.

The V gene is TRBV6-5, the J gene TRBJ1-2, with 10 bases identical to TRBD1. Germline loops: CDR1 MNHEY, CDR2 SVGAGI. V shed 5 bases and J 7 bases; nucleotides not matched to a gene: 7. The CDR3 sequence is 14 residues long. CDR3 coding DNA: TGTGCCAGCAGTCCGGGACAGGGGCTTGCTGGCTACACCTTC. Residues: CASSPGQGLAGYTF.

This clone was counted between two and nine times. As DNA, the CDR3 is TGTGCCAGCAGCTCTTACACCGGGGAGCTGTTTTTT. The encoded protein is CASSSYTGELFF. This chain joins TRBV5-5 and TRBJ2-2; no firm D call. The CDR3 extends over 12 amino acids. Trimming took 3 bases from V and 3 from J, leaving 3 bases between them. Germline lookup yields CDR1 SGHKS and CDR2 YYEKEE (reference sequence).

This chain connects TRBV6-1 to TRBJ2-3, with D unresolved. The CDR3 extends over 12 amino acids. Germline V CDR1 and CDR2: MNHNS, SASEGT. Trimming cost V 3 bases and J 2 bases, with 3 bases left between them. CDR3 amino acids: CASSDYTDTQYF. In nucleotides, the CDR3 is TGTGCCAGCAGTGACTACACAGATACGCAGTATTTT.

The V gene is TRBV5-6, the J gene TRBJ1-1; perhaps TRBD1 as D (5 bases). Trimming left V 2 bases short and J 1 base short, with 6 bases between. Germline values: CDR1 SGHDT, CDR2 YYEEEE. The CDR3 consists of 13 residues. Written as DNA, the CDR3 is TGTGCCAGCAGCTTTGGACAGAACACTGAAGCTTTCTTT. Protein: CASSFGQNTEAFF.

This clone was seen just once. V gene TRBV9 combines with J gene TRBJ2-1, with D hard to call. The length of the CDR3 is 13 residues. Trimming shortened V by 0 bases and J by 4 bases, and 5 bases separated the two germline ends. Germline loops: CDR1 SGDLS, CDR2 YYNGEE. The CDR3 spells CASSVGAYNEQFF. In DNA, the CDR3 is TGTGCCAGCAGCGTAGGAGCATACAATGAGCAGTTCTTC.

The chain combines TRBV7-8 with TRBJ1-5; D is unclear. V gave up 2 bases and J gave up 1 base, with 12 bases separating them. CDR3 length: 16 residues. Germline V lookup: CDR1 SGHVS, CDR2 FQNEAQ. Here the CDR3 DNA reads TGTGCCAGCAGCTTACAAGGCCGAGGAAGCAATCAGCCCCAGCATTTT. This gives the protein CASSLQGRGSNQPQHF.

V usage is TRBV9 and J usage is TRBJ2-5, with D possibly being TRBD1 or TRBD2 (5 bases each). With 3 bases removed from V and 4 bases from J, the gap between germline ends came to 13 bases. Germline V lookup: CDR1 SGDLS, CDR2 YYNGEE. The CDR3 runs 14 residues. The CDR3 reads CASSEGPSLETQYF. The CDR3 DNA is TGTGCCAGCAGCGAGGGACCTTCCCTAGAGACCCAGTACTTC.

The chain is built from TRBV9 and TRBJ2-2; 8 bases agree with TRBD2. The CDR3 spans 16 residues. V gave up 4 bases and J gave up 4 bases; unmatched junction bases: 9. Germline lookup yields CDR1 SGDLS and CDR2 YYNGEE. DNA for the CDR3: TGTGCCAGCAGCCCTAATTGGGCGGGGGGCACCGGGGAGCTGTTTTTT. Translated: CASSPNWAGGTGELFF.

To note about this clone: An end of the junction differs from the germline gene, which may be a read error. The CDR3 DNA follows: TGTGCCGGCAGCTTAGCGCCGGGGACAGGGGTTCACAACGAGCAGTACTTC. Translation gives CAGSLAPGTGVHNEQYF. V gene TRBV7-8 combines with J gene TRBJ2-7; 10 nucleotides align to TRBD1. There are 17 residues in the CDR3. Per the germline V gene, CDR1 is SGHVS and CDR2 is FQNEAQ.